The 26 T cell receptor beta chains below were found in one sample sequenced in a study of molecular identifiers for immune sequencing clone quantification. MiXCR, applied by TCRdb to the PCR reads, yields one record per CDR3 protein. The sample records some 100,000 distinct CDR3 sequences, approximately 40% being singletons. Sequenced: naive CD8+ T cells from blood, with Jurkat cell RNA spiked in. Documented subset: FACS-sorted CD8+CD4-CCR7+CD45RA+ naive T cells. All receptors come from a human donor in good health. Some libraries in this study had Jurkat cell RNA spiked in.

Only a few counts were recorded for this clonotype. The chain joins TRBV4-3 to TRBJ2-2; D is unresolved. CDR3 size: 12 residues. Between the trimmed V and J ends, which lost 4 bases and 3 bases, there was a span of 3 bases. CDR1 is LGHNA and CDR2 is YSLEER in the germline V gene. This chain's CDR3 is CASSPDTGELFF. In nucleotides, the CDR3 is TGCGCCAGCAGCCCCGACACCGGGGAGCTGTTTTTT.

The V call is TRBV6-2 or TRBV6-3, the J call TRBJ2-7; weak D call: TRBD2 (6 bases). The CDR3 sequence is 11 residues long. In germline, CDR1 is MNHEY, CDR2 SVGEGT. The CDR3 coding sequence is TGTGCGACCCTGGGAGGTTACGAGCAGTACTTC. It encodes CATLGGYEQYF.

A remark on this clonotype: Given a much more abundant clone one base away, this may be a read error. The J gene is TRBJ2-3, the V gene TRBV11-2; tentatively, D is TRBD1 (6 bases). Germline loops: CDR1 SGHAT, CDR2 FQNNGV. CDR3 length: 13 amino acids. The CDR3 DNA is TGTGCCTGCAGCTTTACAGGGATGGATACGCAGTATTTT. It codes for CACSFTGMDTQYF.

Regarding this clonotype: A much bigger clone sits one base away, suggesting this may be a read error. The gene calls are TRBV12-3 or TRBV12-4 and TRBJ2-5; D gene uncertain. This CDR3 contains 12 residues. V was clipped by 3 bases and J by 4 bases, with 6 bases between them. The CDR3 loop reads CASSFVSETQYF. CDR3 in DNA: TGTGCCAGCAGTTTTGTCTCAGAGACCCAGTACTTC.

Of note for this clonotype: A much larger clone differs by one base, so this may be a read error. The rearrangement joins TRBV2 to TRBJ2-1; the D gene is possibly TRBD2 (5 bases). V lost 1 base and J lost 8, with 15 bases in between. The germline CDR1 and CDR2 sequences are SNHLY and FYNNEI. The CDR3 spans 15 residues. As DNA, the CDR3 is TGTGCCAGCAGTGAAGACGGACTGGCCGGGGATGAGCAGTTCTTC. It is translated as CASSEDGLAGDEQFF. The full variable domain, in which reference TRBV2 and TRBJ2-1 provide the parts outside the CDR3, is EPEVTQTPSHQVTQMGQEVILRCVPISNHLYFYWYRQILGQKVEFLVSFYNNEISEKSEIFDDQFSVERPDGSNFTLKIRSTKLEDSAMYFCASSEDGLAGDEQFFGPGTRLTVL.

This clonotype was recorded at least ten times. DNA of the CDR3: TGTGCCAGCAGCCCGCAGGGGGCTCCGAACACCGGGGAGCTGTTTTTT. It translates to CASSPQGAPNTGELFF. The chain employs TRBV9 and TRBJ2-2, with 8 bases lining up with TRBD1. The V and J ends lost 4 bases and 0 bases, in that order; junction bases with no gene match: 5. The CDR3 length is 16 residues. The germline V gene encodes CDR1 SGDLS and CDR2 YYNGEE.

With respect to this clonotype: The final CDR3 position lacks the conserved phenylalanine or tryptophan, pointing to a likely read error. This CDR3 is CASSWSRTSRNNEQFL. Written as DNA, the CDR3 is TGCGCCAGCAGCTGGTCCAGGACTAGCAGAAACAATGAGCAGTTCTTA. The chain recombines TRBV5-1 with TRBJ2-1; 8 bases match TRBD2. The CDR3 loop spans 16 amino acids. V lost 3 bases and J lost 5; bases outside the gene matches: 10. Germline values: CDR1 SGHRS, CDR2 YFSETQ.

In this sample, this clonotype turned up many times. The J gene is TRBJ2-3, the V gene TRBV9; 10 positions agree with TRBD2. CDR3 length equals 15 residues. The V segment lost 3 bases and the J segment 2 bases; nucleotides outside the gene matches: 3. Germline CDR1 and CDR2: SGDLS and YYNGEE. CDR3 nucleotides: TGTGCCAGCAGCGAGGGACTAGCGAACACAGATACGCAGTATTTT. Protein: CASSEGLANTDTQYF.

This chain uses TRBV28 with TRBJ2-3; D may be TRBD1 or TRBD2 (7 bases each). Germline-derived CDR1 and CDR2 are MDHEN and SYDVKM. With 4 bases removed from V and 0 bases from J, the gap between germline ends came to 14 bases. The CDR3 runs 16 residues. The CDR3: CASSSSRGGSTDTQYF. CDR3 in DNA: TGTGCCAGCAGTTCATCCAGGGGGGGCAGCACAGATACGCAGTATTTT.

This clonotype was observed a few times. V and J are TRBV12-3 or TRBV12-4 and TRBJ1-3, with TRBD1 as a possible D gene (6 bases). Trimming pared 7 bases from V and 2 bases from J, leaving 21 bases between. The CDR3 sequence is 17 residues long. The CDR3 loop is CASNPGDGGATGNTIYF. The CDR3 nucleotides read TGTGCCAGCAATCCCGGCGACGGGGGGGCTACTGGAAACACCATATATTTT.

The chain couples TRBV12-3 or TRBV12-4 to TRBJ2-7; D is possibly TRBD2 (5 bases). The germline V and J ends were trimmed by 1 base and 4 bases, with 11 bases remaining between them. This CDR3 region has 14 residues. CDR3 sequence reads: CASSLGGLPYEQYF. As DNA, the CDR3 is TGTGCCAGCAGTTTAGGAGGGCTTCCGTACGAGCAGTACTTC.

As to this clonotype: A much larger clone lies one base from this, so it may be a read error. The rearrangement uses TRBV7-6 and TRBJ2-2; D gene unclear. The V gene's germline CDR1 is SGHVS and CDR2 FNYEAQ. The CDR3 extends over 12 amino acids. V lost 4 bases and J 8 bases, leaving 8 bases between the germline ends. CDR3 loop: CASSYASGELFF. DNA of the CDR3: TGTGCCAGCAGCTACGCCTCGGGGGAGCTGTTTTTT. Looking up the rest from reference TRBV7-6 and TRBJ2-2 gives the full variable domain: GAGVSQSPRYKVTKRGQDVALRCDPISGHVSLYWYRQALGQGPEFLTYFNYEAQQDKSGLPNDRFSAERPEGSISTLTIQRTEQRDSAMYRCASSYASGELFFGEGSRLTVL.

This clonotype was counted many times. The chain couples TRBV19 to TRBJ2-7; D not certain. V lost 5 bases and J lost 3, with 11 bases in between. Germline CDR1 LNHDA, CDR2 SQIVND (reference sequence). There are 13 residues in the CDR3. The chain's CDR3 is CASSPDGYYEQYF. CDR3 DNA sequence: TGTGCCAGTAGTCCGGACGGTTACTACGAGCAGTACTTC.

The count of this clonotype is one. This chain uses TRBV20-1 with TRBJ1-5; perhaps TRBD1 as D (5 bases). Germline V gene data show CDR1 as DFQATT and CDR2 as SNEGSKA (reference sequence). The CDR3 runs to 15 residues. The CDR3 reads CIARRGDGSNQPQHF. DNA for the CDR3: TGCATTGCCAGACGGGGGGACGGTAGCAATCAGCCCCAGCATTTT.

The table lists this clonotype with a count of one. V and J are TRBV4-3 and TRBJ1-4; D unclear. The CDR3 extends over 17 amino acids. Germline V gene data show CDR1 as LGHNA and CDR2 as YSLEER. Trimming pared 0 bases from V and 0 bases from J, leaving 11 bases between. The CDR3: CASSQDPFTATNEKLFF. In nucleotides, the CDR3 is TGCGCCAGCAGCCAAGATCCCTTTACTGCAACTAATGAAAAACTGTTTTTT.

In the case of this clonotype: Given a much more abundant clone one base away, this may be a read error. The chain uses TRBV3-1 and TRBJ2-3; TRBD2 might be the D (6 bases). CDR1 is LGHDT and CDR2 is YNNKEL in the germline V gene (reference sequence). The CDR3 has 16 amino acids. V was cut by 1 base and J by 2 bases, with 13 bases left in between. The CDR3 coding sequence is TGTGCCAGCAGCCAAGGACGGGGGAGAGTCACAGATACGCAGTATTTT. This sequence encodes CASSQGRGRVTDTQYF.

The sample holds a few counts of this clonotype. This sequence joins TRBV20-1 and TRBJ2-7, with TRBD2 matching over 11 bases. The ends lost 7 bases at V and 3 bases at J; junction bases unmatched: 17. Germline values: CDR1 DFQATT, CDR2 SNEGSKA (reference sequence). The CDR3 runs 17 residues. The CDR3 sequence: CSVDIPMTSGAYYEQYF. CDR3 nucleotides: TGCAGTGTTGATATCCCAATGACTAGCGGGGCTTACTACGAGCAGTACTTC.

In its sample, this clonotype was seen a few times. V is TRBV27 and J is TRBJ1-5; 11 positions agree with TRBD1. Germline values: CDR1 MNHEY, CDR2 SMNVEV (reference sequence). Trimming cost V 5 bases and J 7 bases; bases outside gene matches: 7. CDR3 length: 15 amino acids. Written as DNA, the CDR3 is TGTGCCAGCAGTCCTTGGACAGGGGGCCCCCAGCCCCAGCATTTT. Translation: CASSPWTGGPQPQHF.

This clonotype was detected ten times or more. V usage is TRBV7-2 and J usage is TRBJ2-7; no clear D gene. The CDR3 sequence is 12 residues long. Germline values: CDR1 SGHTA, CDR2 FQGNSA. V lost 5 bases and J 2 bases, leaving 7 bases between the germline ends. CDR3 sequence reads: CASSPTAYEQYF. As DNA, the CDR3 is TGTGCCAGCAGCCCGACGGCCTACGAGCAGTACTTC.

The chain recombines TRBV21-1 with TRBJ2-7; the listed D gene, TRBD2, was not tested against the DNA. TRBV21-1 is a pseudogene. The CDR3 runs 17 residues. The CDR3 DNA reads TGTGCCAGCAGCAAAGGGATGTATATCCCCGAGGGAAGCGAGCAGTACTTC. Translating gives CASSKGMYIPEGSEQYF.

The chain combines TRBV28 with TRBJ2-7; D perhaps matches TRBD2 (6 bases). V was shortened by 6 bases and J by 3 bases, with 21 bases between the two germline ends. From germline, CDR1 is MDHEN and CDR2 SYDVKM. The CDR3 contains 16 residues. The CDR3 DNA follows: TGTGCCAGCAGCTTCGGGGGTGGGGCTGCCTTCTACGAGCAGTACTTC. This gives the protein CASSFGGGAAFYEQYF.

This clonotype was seen only a few times. The chain is built from TRBV20-1 and TRBJ2-6; the D gene is possibly TRBD2 (5 bases). The germline gives CDR1 DFQATT, CDR2 SNEGSKA (reference sequence). This CDR3 contains 14 residues. The ends were cut back, 5 bases at V and 0 bases at J, with 8 bases in the middle. The chain's CDR3 is CSAPDYSGANVLTF. In DNA, the CDR3 is TGCAGTGCTCCAGACTACTCTGGGGCCAACGTCCTGACTTTC.

Worth noting for this clonotype: The junction does not match germline at one end; this may be a read error. J is TRBJ2-1 and V is TRBV7-9; D uncertain. The CDR3 length is 15 residues. The germline CDR1 and CDR2 sequences are SEHNR and FQNEAQ (reference sequence). The CDR3 protein is CDSTQDGSSYNEQFF. The CDR3 DNA is TGTGACAGCACCCAAGACGGAAGCTCCTACAATGAGCAGTTCTTC.

Many counts were recorded for this clonotype. This chain joins TRBV29-1 and TRBJ2-2, with 8 bases aligning to TRBD2. With V trimmed by 5 bases and J by 2 bases, 7 bases remained unmatched. The germline V gene has CDR1 SQVTM and CDR2 ANQGSEA. The CDR3 length is 15 residues. CDR3 region: CSVLAIAGNTGELFF. The CDR3 region has the DNA TGCAGCGTTTTAGCTATAGCGGGAAACACCGGGGAGCTGTTTTTT.

As concerns this clonotype: A read error may explain this, as a much larger clone is one base away. The CDR3 region is CASSSGEQFF. In nucleotides, the CDR3 is TGTGCCAGCAGTTCCGGTGAGCAGTTCTTC. The gene calls are TRBV28 and TRBJ2-1; D gene ambiguous. Germline V gene data show CDR1 as MDHEN and CDR2 as SYDVKM. The CDR3 sequence is 10 residues long. Trimming removed 4 bases at V and 9 bases at J, with 4 bases between.

This sequence joins TRBV19 and TRBJ2-7; no clear D gene. The CDR3 consists of 14 residues. V gave up 1 base and J gave up 0 bases, with 7 bases separating them. Germline CDR1 and CDR2: LNHDA and SQIVND (reference sequence). CDR3 protein: CASSIVGNSYEQYF. The CDR3, as DNA: TGTGCCAGTAGTATAGTCGGAAACTCCTACGAGCAGTACTTC. Filled out from reference TRBV19 and TRBJ2-7, the complete variable domain reads DGGITQSPKYLFRKEGQNVTLSCEQNLNHDAMYWYRQDPGQGLRLIYYSQIVNDFQKGDIAEGYSVSREKKESFPLTVTSAQKNPTAFYLCASSIVGNSYEQYFGPGTRLTVT.